Presented here are 10 T cell receptor beta chains from one specimen sequenced in a study of beta chain features in type 1 diabetes. As every portion of the isolated RNA was reverse transcribed, the sequencing read expressed TCRB transcripts. The repertoire was sequenced with immunoSEQ multiplex PCR; TCRdb's copy has only in-frame clones and lacks some. The data show 300,000 to 350,000 clones, 14% seen once. The specimen sequenced was central memory CD4+ T cells from blood. Receptor source: a young man in good health.

This clone was found a few times. This chain links TRBV6-5 with TRBJ2-1; 14 bases align to TRBD2. Germline V gene lookup returns CDR1 MNHEY and CDR2 SVGAGI. The V segment lost 6 bases and the J segment 5 bases; nucleotides outside the gene matches: 3. This CDR3 region has 15 residues. The CDR3 region has the DNA TGTGCCAGCAGCAGGACTAGCGGGGGGCACAATGAGCAGTTCTTC. Protein product: CASSRTSGGHNEQFF.

CDR3 loop: CASSQELGAHTDTQYF. In DNA, the CDR3 is TGCGCCAGCAGCCAAGAGTTAGGGGCCCACACAGATACGCAGTATTTT. This chain uses TRBV4-3 with TRBJ2-3; D is possibly TRBD1 (5 bases). With 0 bases removed from V and 2 bases from J, the gap between germline ends came to 12 bases. CDR3 size: 16 residues. Germline V CDR1 and CDR2: LGHNA, YSLEER.

A word on this clone: This sample includes further DNA sequences coding for the same CDR3. This chain joins TRBV25-1 and TRBJ1-2; the D is unclear. Trimming removed 3 bases from V and 5 bases from J, with 7 bases in between. The V gene's germline CDR1 is MGHDK and CDR2 SYGVNS. The CDR3 spans 12 residues. The CDR3 DNA follows: TGTGCCAGCAGTGACCCCGGGTATGGCTACACCTTC. It encodes CASSDPGYGYTF.

The table lists this clone with a few counts. The genes are TRBV18 and TRBJ2-4, with a tentative D call TRBD1 (5 bases). The CDR3 covers 15 residues. V lost 2 bases and J lost 4, with 12 bases in between. Per germline, CDR1 KGHSH and CDR2 LQKENI. As DNA, the CDR3 is TGTGCCAGCTCACCAGCGCCAGGGTCGAAAAACATTCAGTACTTC. Translated, it gives CASSPAPGSKNIQYF.

This clone has at least ten counts. The chain joins TRBV19 to TRBJ2-2; D might be TRBD2 (6 bases). Germline V gives CDR1 LNHDA, CDR2 SQIVND (reference sequence). Trimming removed 0 bases from V and 5 bases from J, with 7 bases in between. This CDR3 contains 14 residues. The CDR3 region is CASSIDRGTGELFF. The CDR3 DNA reads as TGTGCCAGTAGTATAGATCGGGGGACCGGGGAGCTGTTTTTT.

This clone was recorded a few times. This chain joins TRBV11-2 and TRBJ2-7, with D uncertain. Germline V gene sequence: CDR1 SGHAT, CDR2 FQNNGV. The CDR3 length is 13 residues. Trimming cost V 1 base and J 6 bases, with 10 bases left between them. The DNA of the CDR3 is TGTGCCAGCAGCTTAGTACCCCGGAGCGAGCAGTACTTC. Translation: CASSLVPRSEQYF.

Only a few counts were recorded for this clone. The chain is built from TRBV19 and TRBJ2-1; no clear D. This CDR3 contains 15 residues. Trimming cost V 0 bases and J 0 bases, with 6 bases left between them. Germline CDR1 reads LNHDA; CDR2 reads SQIVND (reference sequence). The CDR3 sequence: CASSIDSISYNEQFF. Here the CDR3 DNA reads TGTGCCAGTAGTATAGATTCTATCTCCTACAATGAGCAGTTCTTC.

This rearrangement joins TRBV6-5 to TRBJ1-2, with D possibly TRBD1 on 6 matching bases. The CDR3 loop spans 14 amino acids. Germline assignment: CDR1 MNHEY and CDR2 SVGAGI. The V and J ends lost 7 bases and 1 base respectively, with 13 bases between them. CDR3 sequence: CASTLWDNNYGYTF. In DNA, the CDR3 is TGTGCCAGCACTCTTTGGGACAATAACTATGGCTACACCTTC.

This clone was seen more than once but under ten times. This chain joins TRBV7-7 and TRBJ1-6; 8 bases align to TRBD1. CDR3 size: 16 residues. CDR1 and CDR2 (germline): SSHAT, FNYEAQ (reference sequence). Unmatched junction bases numbered 3, after V lost 5 bases and J lost 0 bases. The CDR3 protein is CASSQQGVSYNSPLHF. CDR3 DNA: TGTGCCAGCAGCCAACAGGGGGTCTCCTATAATTCACCCCTCCACTTT.

This clone was observed many times. V gene TRBV19 combines with J gene TRBJ2-7; no firm D call. The CDR3 is 13 residues long. The V end was cut by 2 bases, the J end by 1 base, with 6 bases between. Germline V gene data show CDR1 as LNHDA and CDR2 as SQIVND (reference sequence). CDR3 in DNA: TGTGCCAGTAGTATAAGCTGGTCCTACGAGCAGTACTTC. Amino acid sequence: CASSISWSYEQYF.